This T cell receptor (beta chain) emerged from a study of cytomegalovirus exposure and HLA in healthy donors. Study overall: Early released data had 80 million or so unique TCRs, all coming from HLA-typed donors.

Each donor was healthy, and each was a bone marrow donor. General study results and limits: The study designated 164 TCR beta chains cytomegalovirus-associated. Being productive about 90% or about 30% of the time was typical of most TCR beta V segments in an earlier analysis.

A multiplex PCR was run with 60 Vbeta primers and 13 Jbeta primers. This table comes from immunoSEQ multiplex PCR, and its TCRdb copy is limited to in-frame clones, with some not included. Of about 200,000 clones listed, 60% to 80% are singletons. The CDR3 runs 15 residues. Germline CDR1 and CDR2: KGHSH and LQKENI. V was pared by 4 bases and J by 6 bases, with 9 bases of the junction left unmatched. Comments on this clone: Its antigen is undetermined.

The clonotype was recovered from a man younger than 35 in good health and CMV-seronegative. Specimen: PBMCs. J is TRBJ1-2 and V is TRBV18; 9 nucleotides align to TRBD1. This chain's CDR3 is CASSLKRQGEDGYTF. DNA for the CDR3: TGTGCCAGCTCACTGAAACGACAGGGGGAGGATGGCTACACCTTC.